This T cell receptor beta chain was profiled in a study of blood T cell repertoires in COVID-19. Across the study: From the United States, Italy and Spain came samples of acute and convalescent COVID-19.

The germline V and J ends were trimmed by 4 bases and 13 bases, with 16 bases remaining between them. CDR1 is LGHNA and CDR2 is YSLEER in the germline V gene. The CDR3 consists of 13 residues. Per the original data handling: Estimates of nucleated cell counts were drawn from the amplification of reference gene primers. Sequencing was performed with immunoSEQ multiplex PCR; in TCRdb, only in-frame clones are kept and a portion is missing. The DNA gave D and trimming, while V, J and clone size come from that table. This table has 90,000 to 130,000 clones, around 82% appearing once. The sample taken for sequencing was peripheral blood. The source is a woman aged 55-75 years with acute or convalescent COVID-19. The J gene is TRBJ1-4, the V gene TRBV4-3; perhaps TRBD1 as D (5 bases). The CDR3 DNA follows: TGCGCCAGCAGCCCTCAGTTTGACAGATCACTGTTTTTT. The encoded protein is CASSPQFDRSLFF.